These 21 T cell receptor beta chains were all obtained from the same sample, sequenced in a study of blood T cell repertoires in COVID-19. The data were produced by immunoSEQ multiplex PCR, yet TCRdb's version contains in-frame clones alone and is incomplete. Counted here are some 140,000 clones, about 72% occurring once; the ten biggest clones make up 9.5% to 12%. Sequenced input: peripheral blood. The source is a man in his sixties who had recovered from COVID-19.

The CDR3 DNA follows: TGCAGCGTTGATTCCCTAGCGGGGGGAACCTACGAGCAGTACTTC. This encodes CSVDSLAGGTYEQYF. The rearrangement joins TRBV29-1 to TRBJ2-7; 11 bases line up with TRBD2. The CDR3 extends over 15 amino acids. Germline CDR1 and CDR2: SQVTM and ANQGSEA. The trim removed 3 bases at V and 2 bases at J, leaving 6 bases unmatched.

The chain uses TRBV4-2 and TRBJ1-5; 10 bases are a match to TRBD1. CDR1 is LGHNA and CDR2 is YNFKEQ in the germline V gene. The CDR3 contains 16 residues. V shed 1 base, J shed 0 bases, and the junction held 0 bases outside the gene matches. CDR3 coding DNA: TGTGCCAGCAGCCAAGGGACAGGGGGTAGCAATCAGCCCCAGCATTTT. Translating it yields CASSQGTGGSNQPQHF.

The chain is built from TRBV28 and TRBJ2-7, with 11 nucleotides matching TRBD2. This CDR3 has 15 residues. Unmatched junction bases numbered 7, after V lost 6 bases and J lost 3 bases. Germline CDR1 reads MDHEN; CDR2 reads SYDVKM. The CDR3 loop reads CASRRRTSGHYEQYF. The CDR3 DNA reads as TGTGCCAGCAGGAGAAGGACTAGCGGGCACTACGAGCAGTACTTC.

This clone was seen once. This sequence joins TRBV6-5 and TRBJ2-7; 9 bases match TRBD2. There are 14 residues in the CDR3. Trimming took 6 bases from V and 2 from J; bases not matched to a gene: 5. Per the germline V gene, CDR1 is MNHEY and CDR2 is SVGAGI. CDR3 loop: CASRTLAGPYEQYF. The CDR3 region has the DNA TGTGCCAGCAGAACCCTAGCGGGACCCTACGAGCAGTACTTC.

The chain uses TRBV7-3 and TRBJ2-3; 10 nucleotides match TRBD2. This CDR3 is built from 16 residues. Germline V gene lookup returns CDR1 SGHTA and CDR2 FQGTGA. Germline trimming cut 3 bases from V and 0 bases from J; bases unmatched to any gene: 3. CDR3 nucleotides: TGTGCCAGCAGCTTTAGCGGGGGGATGAGCACAGATACGCAGTATTTT. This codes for CASSFSGGMSTDTQYF.

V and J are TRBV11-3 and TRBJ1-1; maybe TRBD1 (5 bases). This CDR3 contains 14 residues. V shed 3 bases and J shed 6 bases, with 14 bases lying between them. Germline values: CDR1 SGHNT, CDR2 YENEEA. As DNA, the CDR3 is TGTGCCAGCAGCTTTCAAGCAGGGTCAGCTGAAGCTTTCTTT. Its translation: CASSFQAGSAEAFF.

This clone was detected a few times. The CDR3 sequence is CASSLAGARSPLHF. CDR3 sequence (DNA): TGTGCCAGCAGCTTAGCAGGGGCTCGTTCACCCCTCCACTTT. The chain employs TRBV7-2 and TRBJ1-6, with D maybe TRBD1 (5 bases). The CDR3 has 14 residues. V lost 0 bases and J 9 bases, leaving 9 bases between the germline ends. Germline V gene sequence: CDR1 SGHTA, CDR2 FQGNSA.

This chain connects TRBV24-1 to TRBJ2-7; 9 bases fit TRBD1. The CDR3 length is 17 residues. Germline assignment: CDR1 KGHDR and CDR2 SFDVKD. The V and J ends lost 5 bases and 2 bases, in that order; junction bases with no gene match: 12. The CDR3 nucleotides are TGTGCCACCAGTGTCGTGGCGGTGGGACAGGGAGCCTACGAGCAGTACTTC. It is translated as CATSVVAVGQGAYEQYF.

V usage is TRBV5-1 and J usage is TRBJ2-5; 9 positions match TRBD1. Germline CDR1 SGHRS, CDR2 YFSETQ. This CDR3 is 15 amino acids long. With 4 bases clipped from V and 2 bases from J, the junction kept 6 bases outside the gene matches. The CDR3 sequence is CASSPRTGAQETQYF. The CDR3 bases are TGCGCCAGCAGCCCGAGGACAGGGGCGCAAGAGACCCAGTACTTC.

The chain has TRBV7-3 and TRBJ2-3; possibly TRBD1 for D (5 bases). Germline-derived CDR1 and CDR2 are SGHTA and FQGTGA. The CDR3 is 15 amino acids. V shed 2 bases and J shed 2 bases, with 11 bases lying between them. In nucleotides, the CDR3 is TGTGCCAGCAGCTTAGGGGCGACTCCCACAGATACGCAGTATTTT. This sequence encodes CASSLGATPTDTQYF.

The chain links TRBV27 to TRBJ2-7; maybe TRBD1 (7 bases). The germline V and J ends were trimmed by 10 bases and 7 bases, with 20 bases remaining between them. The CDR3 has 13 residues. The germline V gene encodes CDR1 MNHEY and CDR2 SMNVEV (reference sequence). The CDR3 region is CATRGDGRREQYF. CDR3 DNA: TGTGCCACCAGGGGGGACGGGAGAAGAGAGCAGTACTTC.

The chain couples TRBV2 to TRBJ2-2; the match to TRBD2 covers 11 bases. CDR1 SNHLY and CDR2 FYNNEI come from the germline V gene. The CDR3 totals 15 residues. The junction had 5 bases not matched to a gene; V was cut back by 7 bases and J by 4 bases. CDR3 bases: TGTGCCAGCAAGGGACTAGCGGCGCTCACCGGGGAGCTGTTTTTT. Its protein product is CASKGLAALTGELFF.

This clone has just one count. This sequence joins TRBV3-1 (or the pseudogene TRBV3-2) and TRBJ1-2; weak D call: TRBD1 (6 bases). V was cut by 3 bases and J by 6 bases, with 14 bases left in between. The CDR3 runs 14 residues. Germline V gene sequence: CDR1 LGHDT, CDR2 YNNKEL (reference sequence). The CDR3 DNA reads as TGTGCCAGCAGCCACCTGTCAGGGGAAGATGGCTACACCTTC. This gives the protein CASSHLSGEDGYTF.

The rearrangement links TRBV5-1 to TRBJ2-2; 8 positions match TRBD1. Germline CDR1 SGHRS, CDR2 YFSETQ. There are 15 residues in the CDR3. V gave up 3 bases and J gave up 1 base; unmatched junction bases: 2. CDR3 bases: TGCGCCAGCAGCTCGGGGACAGGGAACACCGGGGAGCTGTTTTTT. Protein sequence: CASSSGTGNTGELFF.

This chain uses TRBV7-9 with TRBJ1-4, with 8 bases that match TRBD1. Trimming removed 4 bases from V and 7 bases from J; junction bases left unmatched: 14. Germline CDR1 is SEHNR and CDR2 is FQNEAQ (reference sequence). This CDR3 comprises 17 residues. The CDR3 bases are TGTGCCAGCAGCTATGAGGTGCAGGGGGCGCGGAGTGAAAAACTGTTTTTT. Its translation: CASSYEVQGARSEKLFF. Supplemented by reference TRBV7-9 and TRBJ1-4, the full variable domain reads DTGVSQNPRHKITKRGQNVTFRCDPISEHNRLYWYRQTLGQGPEFLTYFQNEAQLEKSRLLSDRFSAERPKGSFSTLEIQRTEQGDSAMYLCASSYEVQGARSEKLFFGSGTQLSVL.

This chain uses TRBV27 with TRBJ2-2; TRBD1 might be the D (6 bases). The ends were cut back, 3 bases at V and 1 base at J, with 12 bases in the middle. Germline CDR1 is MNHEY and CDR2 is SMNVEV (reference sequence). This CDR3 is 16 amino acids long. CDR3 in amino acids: CASSFVGAVNTGELFF. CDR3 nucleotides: TGTGCCAGCAGTTTTGTGGGGGCCGTGAACACCGGGGAGCTGTTTTTT.

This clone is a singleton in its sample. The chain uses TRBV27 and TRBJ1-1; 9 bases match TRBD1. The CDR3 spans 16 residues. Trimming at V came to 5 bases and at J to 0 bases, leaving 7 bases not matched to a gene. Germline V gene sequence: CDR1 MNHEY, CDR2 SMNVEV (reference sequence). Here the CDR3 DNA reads TGTGCCAGCAGTCCCCGGGACAGGGCGATGAACACTGAAGCTTTCTTT. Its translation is CASSPRDRAMNTEAFF.

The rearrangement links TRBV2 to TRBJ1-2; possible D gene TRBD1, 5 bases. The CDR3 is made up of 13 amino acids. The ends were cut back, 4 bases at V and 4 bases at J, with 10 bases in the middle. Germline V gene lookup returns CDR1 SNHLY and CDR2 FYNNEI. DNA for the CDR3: TGTGCCAGCAGTGTAGACAGTCTCTATGGCTACACCTTC. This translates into CASSVDSLYGYTF. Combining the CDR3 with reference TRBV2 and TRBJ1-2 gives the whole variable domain EPEVTQTPSHQVTQMGQEVILRCVPISNHLYFYWYRQILGQKVEFLVSFYNNEISEKSEIFDDQFSVERPDGSNFTLKIRSTKLEDSAMYFCASSVDSLYGYTFGSGTRLTVV.

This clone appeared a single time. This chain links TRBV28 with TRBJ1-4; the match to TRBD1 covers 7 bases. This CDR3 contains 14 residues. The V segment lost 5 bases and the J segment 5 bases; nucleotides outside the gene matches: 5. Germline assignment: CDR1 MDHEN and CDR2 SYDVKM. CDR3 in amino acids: CASSNAGQNEKLFF. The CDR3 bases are TGTGCCAGCAGTAATGCGGGACAGAATGAAAAACTGTTTTTT.

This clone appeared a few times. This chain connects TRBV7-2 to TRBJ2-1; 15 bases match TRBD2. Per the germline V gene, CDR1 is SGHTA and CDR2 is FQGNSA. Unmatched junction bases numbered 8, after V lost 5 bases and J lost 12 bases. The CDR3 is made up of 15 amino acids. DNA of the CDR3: TGTGCCAGCAGCCCACCGGGACTAGCGGGGGGAGGGCAGTTCTTC. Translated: CASSPPGLAGGGQFF.

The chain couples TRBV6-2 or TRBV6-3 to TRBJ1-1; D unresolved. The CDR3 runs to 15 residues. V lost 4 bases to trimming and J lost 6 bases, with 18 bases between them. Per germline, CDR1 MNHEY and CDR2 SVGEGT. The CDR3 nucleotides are TGTGCCAGCAGTTTTCCCCCCCCCGAGGGCCCTGAAGCTTTCTTT. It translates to CASSFPPPEGPEAFF.